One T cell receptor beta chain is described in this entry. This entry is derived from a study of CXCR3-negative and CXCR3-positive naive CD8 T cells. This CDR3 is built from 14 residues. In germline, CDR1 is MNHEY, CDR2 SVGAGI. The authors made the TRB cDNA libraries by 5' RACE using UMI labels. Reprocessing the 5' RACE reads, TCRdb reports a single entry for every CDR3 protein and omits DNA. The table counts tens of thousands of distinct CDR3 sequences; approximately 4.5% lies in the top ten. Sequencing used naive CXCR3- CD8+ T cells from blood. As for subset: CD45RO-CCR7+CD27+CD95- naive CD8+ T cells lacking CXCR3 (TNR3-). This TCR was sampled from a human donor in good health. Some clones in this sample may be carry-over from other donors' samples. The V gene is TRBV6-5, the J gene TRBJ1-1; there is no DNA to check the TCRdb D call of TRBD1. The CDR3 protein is CASSYGQGGTEAFF.